Sequencing of this T cell receptor (beta chain) was carried out in a study of T-cell reconstitution after alpha-beta-depleted transplantation in children. Study-wide findings and caveats: Several hundred graft clones that had expanded were reportedly the source of alpha-beta T cells about two months after transplant.

In this sample, this clonotype turned up many times. The antigen remains unidentified. V gave up 8 bases and J gave up 7 bases; unmatched junction bases: 9. The CDR3 runs 13 residues. Germline CDR1 is DFQATT and CDR2 is SNEGSKA (reference sequence). The authors prepared the TCRbeta library with unique molecular identifiers. A single record per CDR3 protein comes from TCRdb applying MiXCR to the PCR reads. The sample yields roughly 670,000 distinct CDR3 sequences, approximately 14% seen once. This TCR was recovered from a girl aged 2-15 years with congenital amegakaryocytic thrombocytopenia, due to receive a stem cell transplant. The V call is TRBV20-1, the J call TRBJ2-1; TRBD1 matches 9 bases. The material sequenced was PBMCs, taken before TCRalphabeta/CD19-depleted stem cell transplant. This chain's CDR3 is CSYFATGGNEQFF. CDR3 DNA sequence: TGCAGTTACTTTGCGACAGGGGGGAATGAGCAGTTCTTC.